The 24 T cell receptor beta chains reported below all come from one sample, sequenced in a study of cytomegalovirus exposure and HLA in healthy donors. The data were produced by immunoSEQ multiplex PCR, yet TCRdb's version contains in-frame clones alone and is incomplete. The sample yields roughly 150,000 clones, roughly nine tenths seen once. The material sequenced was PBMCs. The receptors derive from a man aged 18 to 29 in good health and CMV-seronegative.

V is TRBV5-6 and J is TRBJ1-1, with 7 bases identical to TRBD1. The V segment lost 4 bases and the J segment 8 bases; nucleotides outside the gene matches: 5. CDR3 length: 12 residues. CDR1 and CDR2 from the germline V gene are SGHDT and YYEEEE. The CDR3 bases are TGTGCCAGCAGCGCCCCGGGACAGGAAGCTTTCTTT. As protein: CASSAPGQEAFF.

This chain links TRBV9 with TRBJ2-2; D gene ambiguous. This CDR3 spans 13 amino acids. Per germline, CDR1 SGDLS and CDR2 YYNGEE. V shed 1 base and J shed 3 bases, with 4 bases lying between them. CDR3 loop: CASSVLDTGELFF. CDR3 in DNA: TGTGCCAGCAGCGTACTTGACACCGGGGAGCTGTTTTTT.

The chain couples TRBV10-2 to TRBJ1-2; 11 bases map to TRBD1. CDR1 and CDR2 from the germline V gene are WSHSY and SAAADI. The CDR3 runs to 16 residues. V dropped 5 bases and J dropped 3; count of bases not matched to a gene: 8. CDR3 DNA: TGCGCCAGCAGTCCATGGGGACAGGGGGGGGACTATGGCTACACCTTC. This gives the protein CASSPWGQGGDYGYTF.

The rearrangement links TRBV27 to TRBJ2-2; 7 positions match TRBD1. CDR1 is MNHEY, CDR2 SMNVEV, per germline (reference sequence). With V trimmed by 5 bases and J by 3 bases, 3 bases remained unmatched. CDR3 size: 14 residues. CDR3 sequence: CASSRTGDTGELFF. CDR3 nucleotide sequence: TGTGCCAGCAGTCGAACAGGGGACACCGGGGAGCTGTTTTTT.

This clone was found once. CDR3 protein: CASSTTGQETQYF. In DNA form, the CDR3 reads TGTGCCAGTAGTACGACAGGCCAAGAGACCCAGTACTTC. This rearrangement joins TRBV19 to TRBJ2-5; possible D gene TRBD1, 6 bases. With 4 bases removed from V and 1 base from J, the gap between germline ends came to 7 bases. CDR1 is LNHDA, CDR2 SQIVND, per germline (reference sequence). CDR3 length: 13 residues.

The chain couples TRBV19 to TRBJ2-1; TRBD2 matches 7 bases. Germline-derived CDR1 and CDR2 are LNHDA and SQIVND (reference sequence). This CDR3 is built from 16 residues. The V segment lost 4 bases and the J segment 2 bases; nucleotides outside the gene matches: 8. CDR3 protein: CASSKIGLETYNEQFF. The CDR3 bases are TGTGCCAGTAGTAAAATCGGACTAGAGACCTACAATGAGCAGTTCTTC.

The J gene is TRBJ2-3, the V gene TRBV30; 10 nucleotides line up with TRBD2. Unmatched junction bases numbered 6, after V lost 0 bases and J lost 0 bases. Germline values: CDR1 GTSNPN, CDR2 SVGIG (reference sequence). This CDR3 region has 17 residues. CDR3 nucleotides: TGTGCCTGGAGTGTAGGAGTACTAGCGGGGAGCACAGATACGCAGTATTTT. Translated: CAWSVGVLAGSTDTQYF.

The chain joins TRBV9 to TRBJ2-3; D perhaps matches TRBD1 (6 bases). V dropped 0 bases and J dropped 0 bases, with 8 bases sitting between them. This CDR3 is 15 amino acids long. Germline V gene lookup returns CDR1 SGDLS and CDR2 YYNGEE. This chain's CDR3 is CASSVGDTSTDTQYF. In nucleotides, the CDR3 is TGTGCCAGCAGCGTAGGGGACACTAGCACAGATACGCAGTATTTT.

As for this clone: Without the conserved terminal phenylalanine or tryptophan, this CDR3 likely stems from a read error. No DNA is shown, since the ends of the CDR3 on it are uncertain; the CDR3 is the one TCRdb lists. The CDR3 protein is CASSGTYLVP. V gene TRBV7-9 combines with J gene TRBJ2-3; whether TRBD1, the table's D call, matches the DNA was not checked. Germline CDR1 reads SEHNR; CDR2 reads FQNEAQ (reference sequence). The CDR3 totals 10 residues, both ends included.

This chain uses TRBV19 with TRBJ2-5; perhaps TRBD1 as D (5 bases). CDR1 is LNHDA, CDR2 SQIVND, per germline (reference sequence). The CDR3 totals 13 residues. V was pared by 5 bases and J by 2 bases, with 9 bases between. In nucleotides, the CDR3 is TGTGCCAGTAGTTGGGGCAGACAAGAGACCCAGTACTTC. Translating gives CASSWGRQETQYF.

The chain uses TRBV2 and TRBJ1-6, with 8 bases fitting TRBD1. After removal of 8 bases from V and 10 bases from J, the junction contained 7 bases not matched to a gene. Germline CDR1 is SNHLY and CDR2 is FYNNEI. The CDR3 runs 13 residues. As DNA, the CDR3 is TGTGCCAGCTTCGACAGGGGAGACTCACCCCTCCACTTT. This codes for CASFDRGDSPLHF.

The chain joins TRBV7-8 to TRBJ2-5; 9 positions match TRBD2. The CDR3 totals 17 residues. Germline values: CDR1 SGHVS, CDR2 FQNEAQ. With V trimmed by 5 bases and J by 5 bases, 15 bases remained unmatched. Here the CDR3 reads CASSGLGLAGFRETQYF. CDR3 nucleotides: TGTGCCAGCAGCGGACTAGGGCTAGCGGGGTTTAGGGAGACCCAGTACTTC.

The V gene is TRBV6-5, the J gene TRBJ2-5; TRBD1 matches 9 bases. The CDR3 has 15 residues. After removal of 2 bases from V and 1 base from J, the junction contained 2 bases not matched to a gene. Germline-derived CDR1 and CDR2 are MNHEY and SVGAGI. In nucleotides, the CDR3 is TGTGCCAGCAGTTACGGGACAGGGAGCCAAGAGACCCAGTACTTC. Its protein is CASSYGTGSQETQYF.

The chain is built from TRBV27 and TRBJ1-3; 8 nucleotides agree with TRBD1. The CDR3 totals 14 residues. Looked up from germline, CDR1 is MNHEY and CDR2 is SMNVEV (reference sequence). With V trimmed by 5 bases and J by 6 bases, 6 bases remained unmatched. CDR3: CASSPETGANTIYF. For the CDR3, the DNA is TGTGCCAGCAGTCCGGAGACAGGGGCAAACACCATATATTTT.

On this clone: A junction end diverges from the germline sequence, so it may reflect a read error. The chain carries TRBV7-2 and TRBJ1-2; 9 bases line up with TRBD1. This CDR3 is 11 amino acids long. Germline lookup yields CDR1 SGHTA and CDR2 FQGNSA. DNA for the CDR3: TGTGCCAGCAGCTCCCGGGACAGGGTTAGCTTC. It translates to CASSSRDRVSF.

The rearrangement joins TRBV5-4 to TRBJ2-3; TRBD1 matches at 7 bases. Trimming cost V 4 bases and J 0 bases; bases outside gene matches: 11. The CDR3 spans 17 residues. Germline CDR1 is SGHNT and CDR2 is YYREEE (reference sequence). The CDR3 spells CASSGGTASTSTDTQYF. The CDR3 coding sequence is TGTGCCAGCAGCGGTGGGACAGCTTCAACTAGCACAGATACGCAGTATTTT.

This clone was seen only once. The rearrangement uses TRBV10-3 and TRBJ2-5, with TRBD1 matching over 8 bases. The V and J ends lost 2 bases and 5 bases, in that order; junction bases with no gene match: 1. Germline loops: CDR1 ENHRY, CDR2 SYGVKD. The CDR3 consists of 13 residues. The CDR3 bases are TGTGCCATCAGTGAGCCAGGGGGCGAGACCCAGTACTTC. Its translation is CAISEPGGETQYF.

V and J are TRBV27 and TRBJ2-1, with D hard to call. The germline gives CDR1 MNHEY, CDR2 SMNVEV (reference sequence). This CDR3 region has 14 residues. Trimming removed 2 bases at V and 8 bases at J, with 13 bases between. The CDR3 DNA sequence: TGTGCCAGCAGTTTAATTACTCCTACGGATGAGCAGTTCTTC. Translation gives CASSLITPTDEQFF.

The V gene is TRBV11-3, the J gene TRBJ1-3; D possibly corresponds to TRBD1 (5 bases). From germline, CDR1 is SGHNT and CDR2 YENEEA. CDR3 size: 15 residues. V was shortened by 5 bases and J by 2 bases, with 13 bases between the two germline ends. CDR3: CASSLPGLTGNTIYF. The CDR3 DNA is TGTGCCAGCAGCCTACCAGGGTTAACTGGAAACACCATATATTTT.

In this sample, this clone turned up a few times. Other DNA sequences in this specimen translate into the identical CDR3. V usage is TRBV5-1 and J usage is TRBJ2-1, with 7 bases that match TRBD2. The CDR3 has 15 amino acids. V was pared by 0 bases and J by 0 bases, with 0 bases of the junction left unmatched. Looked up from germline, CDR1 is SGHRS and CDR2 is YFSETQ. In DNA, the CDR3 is TGCGCCAGCAGCTTGGGCGGGAGCTCCTACAATGAGCAGTTCTTC. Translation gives CASSLGGSSYNEQFF. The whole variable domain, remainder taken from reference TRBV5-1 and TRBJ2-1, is KAGVTQTPRYLIKTRGQQVTLSCSPISGHRSVSWYQQTPGQGLQFLFEYFSETQRNKGNFPGRFSGRQFSNSRSEMNVSTLELGDSALYLCASSLGGSSYNEQFFGPGTRLTVL.

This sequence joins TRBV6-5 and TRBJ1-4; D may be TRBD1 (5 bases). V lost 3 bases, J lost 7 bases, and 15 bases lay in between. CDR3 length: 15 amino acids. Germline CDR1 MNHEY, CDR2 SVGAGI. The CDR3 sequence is CASSYNGWGGEKLFF. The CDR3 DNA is TGTGCCAGCAGTTATAACGGCTGGGGGGGTGAAAAACTGTTTTTT.

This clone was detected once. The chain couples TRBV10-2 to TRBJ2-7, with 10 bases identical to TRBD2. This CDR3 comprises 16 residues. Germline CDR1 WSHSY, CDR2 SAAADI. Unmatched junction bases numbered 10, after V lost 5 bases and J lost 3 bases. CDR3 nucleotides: TGCGCCAGCAGTAGGGGGACTAGCGTACCTCTCTACGAGCAGTACTTC. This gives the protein CASSRGTSVPLYEQYF.

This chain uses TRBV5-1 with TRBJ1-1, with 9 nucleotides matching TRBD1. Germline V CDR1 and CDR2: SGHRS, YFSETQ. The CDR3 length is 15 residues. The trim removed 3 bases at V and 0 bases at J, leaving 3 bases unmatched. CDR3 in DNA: TGCGCCAGCAGCTGGGGGGACAGGGTGAACACTGAAGCTTTCTTT. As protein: CASSWGDRVNTEAFF.

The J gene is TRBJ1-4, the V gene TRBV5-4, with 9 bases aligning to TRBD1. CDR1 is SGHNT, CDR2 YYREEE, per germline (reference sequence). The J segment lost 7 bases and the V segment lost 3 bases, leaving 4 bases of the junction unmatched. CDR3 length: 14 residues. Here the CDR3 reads CASSSLDRGEKLFF. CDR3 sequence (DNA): TGTGCCAGCAGCTCCCTGGACAGGGGTGAAAAACTGTTTTTT.